This is a list of T cell receptor beta chains from one sample in a study of OX40 agonist ivuxolimab in advanced cancers. TCRdb's table, derived via immunoSEQ multiplex PCR, lists solely in-frame clones and lacks some. The data show 120,000 or so clones, about nine tenths seen once. This sample comprised CD4+ or CD8+ T cells sorted from blood, obtained in a trial of the OX40 agonist ivuxolimab. The source is an adult with an advanced solid tumor such as melanoma, head and neck, liver or kidney cancer. CDR3s include the opening cysteine and the closing phenylalanine or tryptophan. The D gene is left open where the match is weak. Part of the rows lack a size; the others show once, few, many or a class for expanded clones.

-,TRBJ2-2,TRBV7-6,-,CASSTRRGYNGELFF,TGTGCCAGCAGCACACGACGGGGATATAACGGGGAGCTGTTTTTT
once,TRBJ2-7,TRBV19,-,CASRDSGSAYEQYF,TGTGCCAGCAGGGACTCCGGATCGGCCTACGAGCAGTACTTC
-,TRBJ2-5,TRBV7-2,TRBD1,CASSSQTGEETQYF,TGTGCCAGCAGCTCTCAGACAGGGGAAGAGACCCAGTACTTC
-,TRBJ2-5,TRBV11-1,TRBD1,CASSNYRGDQETQYF,TGTGCCAGCAGCAATTACAGGGGGGACCAAGAGACCCAGTACTTC
-,TRBJ2-3,TRBV19,-,CASSSRGVTDTQYF,TGTGCCAGTAGTTCACGGGGCGTCACAGATACGCAGTATTTT
-,TRBJ1-5,TRBV9,-,CASSRGDGNQPQHF,TGTGCCAGCAGTCGGGGGGACGGCAATCAGCCCCAGCATTTT
-,TRBJ2-2,TRBV30,-,CAWSVFYPLNTGELFF,TGTGCCTGGAGTGTCTTTTATCCTTTAAACACCGGGGAGCTGTTTTTT
-,TRBJ2-2,TRBV4-1,-,CASSLSTGSNTGELFF,TGCGCCAGCAGCCTCTCAACGGGATCGAACACCGGGGAGCTGTTTTTT
-,TRBJ2-7,TRBV6-6,TRBD1,CASSDGQGDEQYF,TGTGCCAGCAGTGACGGACAGGGCGACGAGCAGTACTTC
-,TRBJ2-3,TRBV5-1,-,CASGLDRSTDTQYF,TGCGCCAGCGGATTAGATAGGAGCACAGATACGCAGTATTTT